Below are 11 T cell receptor beta chains sequenced from a single sample in a study of blood T cell repertoires in COVID-19. Sequencing was performed with immunoSEQ multiplex PCR; in TCRdb, only in-frame clones are kept and a portion is missing. The table includes about 190,000 clones, around 79% detected once. The sample comprised peripheral blood. These receptors were obtained from a woman aged 45-60 years with acute or convalescent COVID-19.

The chain couples TRBV2 to TRBJ2-7; TRBD1 matches at 7 bases. The CDR3 contains 16 residues. V lost 6 bases and J lost 0; bases outside the gene matches: 11. Germline V gene lookup returns CDR1 SNHLY and CDR2 FYNNEI. CDR3 bases: TGTGCCAGCAGACGACAGGGTCAAGGATTCTCCTACGAGCAGTACTTC. It is translated as CASRRQGQGFSYEQYF.

J is TRBJ2-7 and V is TRBV4-1; 11 positions match TRBD1. The ends lost 1 base at V and 3 bases at J; junction bases unmatched: 5. The length of the CDR3 is 16 residues. Germline V gene sequence: CDR1 MGHRA, CDR2 YSYEKL. In DNA, the CDR3 is TGCGCCAGCAGCCAAGGGGTCGGGACAGGGGGCTACGAGCAGTACTTC. Translating it yields CASSQGVGTGGYEQYF.

This clone was found once. The chain's CDR3 is CATSRGTPGYGYTF. For the CDR3, the DNA is TGTGCCACCAGCAGGGGGACTCCAGGCTATGGCTACACCTTC. This chain links TRBV15 with TRBJ1-2; D possibly corresponds to TRBD1 (5 bases). Germline V gives CDR1 LNHNV, CDR2 YYDKDF (reference sequence). The V gene lost 3 bases and the J gene lost 4 bases, with 12 bases spanning the gap. The CDR3 spans 14 residues.

This rearrangement joins TRBV10-3 to TRBJ1-2; D call uncertain. CDR1 is ENHRY, CDR2 SYGVKD, per germline. The CDR3 length is 13 residues. Trimming removed 4 bases from V and 8 bases from J, with 14 bases in between. Written as DNA, the CDR3 is TGTGCCATCAGTGCTGAGGAGGGCAAGGGCTACACCTTC. Encoded protein: CAISAEEGKGYTF.

This chain links TRBV30 with TRBJ1-4, with unresolved D. CDR3 length: 14 residues. Germline CDR1 reads GTSNPN; CDR2 reads SVGIG (reference sequence). V lost 4 bases to trimming and J lost 8 bases, with 17 bases between them. The CDR3 loop is CAWNLHTLPEKLFF. The DNA for the CDR3 is TGTGCCTGGAATCTGCACACCCTCCCCGAAAAACTGTTTTTT.

The chain has TRBV14 and TRBJ2-1, with a weak D call TRBD1 (5 bases). CDR1 and CDR2 from the germline V gene are SGHDN and FVKESK. The V end was cut by 1 base, the J end by 7 bases, with 17 bases between. This CDR3 has 16 amino acids. The CDR3: CASSQVGSARQNEQFF. In DNA, the CDR3 is TGTGCCAGCAGCCAAGTCGGCTCAGCGAGACAGAATGAGCAGTTCTTC.

This sequence joins TRBV7-2 and TRBJ2-7; D uncertain. Germline loops: CDR1 SGHTA, CDR2 FQGNSA. There are 11 residues in the CDR3. V shed 5 bases and J shed 6 bases, with 8 bases lying between them. The CDR3 sequence is CASSGRGEQYF. The CDR3 coding sequence is TGTGCCAGCAGCGGTAGAGGCGAGCAGTACTTC. The full variable domain, its missing parts supplied by reference TRBV7-2 and TRBJ2-7, is GAGVSQSPSNKVTEKGKDVELRCDPISGHTALYWYRQSLGQGLEFLIYFQGNSAPDKSGLPSDRFSAERTGGSVSTLTIQRTQQEDSAVYLCASSGRGEQYFGPGTRLTVT.

The chain carries TRBV7-8 and TRBJ2-7, with 9 bases identical to TRBD2. The V and J ends lost 4 bases and 3 bases, in that order; junction bases with no gene match: 4. CDR3 length: 14 residues. Germline V gene lookup returns CDR1 SGHVS and CDR2 FQNEAQ. The CDR3 DNA reads as TGTGCCAGCAGCTCTCTAGCGGGGATCTACGAGCAGTACTTC. Protein product: CASSSLAGIYEQYF.

The DNA for the CDR3 is TGCGCCAGCAGCTTGACCCCTCGCGATGCCGGGGAGCTGTTTTTT. It specifies CASSLTPRDAGELFF. The rearrangement links TRBV5-1 to TRBJ2-2; D is undetermined. The CDR3 is 15 amino acids. The germline gives CDR1 SGHRS, CDR2 YFSETQ. Deletions cut 1 base from V and 6 bases from J, with 13 bases between.

This chain links TRBV5-1 with TRBJ2-2; D might be TRBD1 (6 bases). V was trimmed by 0 bases and J by 3 bases, leaving 9 bases between them. The CDR3 length is 15 residues. The germline CDR1 and CDR2 sequences are SGHRS and YFSETQ. CDR3 in DNA: TGCGCCAGCAGCTTGGTTAAGGGGGACACCGGGGAGCTGTTTTTT. Amino acid sequence: CASSLVKGDTGELFF.

This clone was picked up a small number of times. The chain combines TRBV6-1 with TRBJ2-7; D is possibly TRBD1 (8 bases). Per germline, CDR1 MNHNS and CDR2 SASEGT. This CDR3 has 14 residues. With 2 bases removed from V and 6 bases from J, the gap between germline ends came to 14 bases. The CDR3 spells CASSERTGGGEQYF. CDR3 bases: TGTGCCAGCAGTGAACGTACAGGGGGGGGCGAGCAGTACTTC.